The rows below give T cell receptor beta chains drawn from one sample of a study of neurological immune-mediated disorders. Using its own MiXCR run on the 5' RACE reads, TCRdb lists one record per CDR3 protein. The sample lists about 53,000 distinct CDR3 sequences, 7% to 10% seen once, with under 2.5% in the top ten. The material sequenced was PBMCs. These receptors all come from a middle-aged woman in good health. Each CDR3 is given without its conserved first and last residue. Clone size, where shown, is once, few, many, or a class for clones that have expanded.

>TRBV29-1|many
SVGGQLQETQY
>TRBV12-3/TRBV12-4|many
ASSIARVPF
>TRBV10-1|many
ASSKTANTEAF
>TRBV7-2|many
ASSLAPTGQHEQY
>TRBV7-2|many
ASSLVGDLDSEETQY
>TRBV6-2/TRBV6-3|many
ASSYLYRNNEQF
>TRBV7-8|many
ASSVGTLNTEAF
>TRBV13|-
ASSYRQRLAKNIQY
>TRBV6-5|-
ASMALGSNQPQH
>TRBV6-2/TRBV6-3|-
ASTFMGLNTEAF
>TRBV5-1|many
ASSLATQGAPGELF